One sample yielded the 27 T cell receptor beta chains listed below, sequenced in a study of spatial heterogeneity in lung cancer. The time point denotes: blood at routine non-recurrence follow-up after resection. MiXCR, run by TCRdb on the 5' RACE reads, gives a single entry per CDR3 protein. The table records 40,000 to 50,000 distinct CDR3 sequences, under 12% of them present only once. The sample here was PBMCs, taken at follow-up. Receptors originate from a female donor with early-stage non-small cell lung cancer.

This clonotype was counted many times. V usage is TRBV6-5 and J usage is TRBJ1-1; D gene ambiguous. The CDR3 spans 12 residues. V lost 6 bases and J lost 3, with 8 bases in between. Germline V CDR1 and CDR2: MNHEY, SVGAGI. Written as DNA, the CDR3 is TGTGCCAGCAGGAAGGGTGACACTGAAGCTTTCTTT. Its protein is CASRKGDTEAFF.

The CDR3 region is CASSTYLAGDYTGELFF. CDR3 coding DNA: TGTGCCAGTAGTACATACCTAGCGGGGGACTACACCGGGGAGCTGTTTTTT. The chain is built from TRBV19 and TRBJ2-2; 10 bases agree with TRBD2. The trim removed 4 bases at V and 3 bases at J, leaving 8 bases unmatched. Germline V gives CDR1 LNHDA, CDR2 SQIVND (reference sequence). The CDR3 runs to 17 residues. Full variable domain (remainder filled in from reference TRBV19 and TRBJ2-2): DGGITQSPKYLFRKEGQNVTLSCEQNLNHDAMYWYRQDPGQGLRLIYYSQIVNDFQKGDIAEGYSVSREKKESFPLTVTSAQKNPTAFYLCASSTYLAGDYTGELFFGEGSRLTVL.

This clonotype has ten or more counts. The rearrangement joins TRBV29-1 to TRBJ1-6, with D maybe TRBD1 (5 bases). The germline V gene has CDR1 SQVTM and CDR2 ANQGSEA. V lost 6 bases to trimming and J lost 7 bases, with 19 bases between them. This CDR3 region has 15 residues. CDR3 loop: CSVRGALKGNSPLHF. As DNA, the CDR3 is TGCAGCGTCCGGGGAGCCCTCAAGGGGAATTCACCCCTCCACTTT.

This clonotype was seen repeatedly, ten times or more. The chain carries TRBV11-3 and TRBJ2-1; D ambiguous. Germline V lookup: CDR1 SGHNT, CDR2 YENEEA. V gave up 0 bases and J gave up 6 bases, with 6 bases separating them. The CDR3 runs to 13 residues. The DNA of the CDR3 is TGTGCCAGCAGCTTAGAAAGAACCAATGAGCAGTTCTTC. Translated, it gives CASSLERTNEQFF.

This clonotype was seen a handful of times. The chain is built from TRBV7-8 and TRBJ2-7; 8 bases are shared with TRBD2. V lost 5 bases and J lost 3; bases outside the gene matches: 9. This CDR3 region has 15 residues. CDR1 SGHVS and CDR2 FQNEAQ come from the germline V gene. The DNA of the CDR3 is TGTGCCAGCAGCCCGCCCGGGGGGGCTGACTACGAGCAGTACTTC. Translation: CASSPPGGADYEQYF.

There are a few counts of this clonotype. The chain is built from TRBV24-1 and TRBJ2-6; 9 bases map to TRBD1. V lost 4 bases to trimming and J lost 3 bases; unmatched junction nucleotides: 12. The CDR3 is 19 amino acids. Germline values: CDR1 KGHDR, CDR2 SFDVKD. Written as DNA, the CDR3 is TGTGCCACCAGTGACTCCTGGTCCCGGGACAGGGATGGGGCCAACGTCCTGACTTTC. This gives the protein CATSDSWSRDRDGANVLTF.

CDR3 amino acids: CSANLRNEQFF. CDR3 sequence (DNA): TGCAGTGCTAACCTCCGGAATGAGCAGTTCTTC. V and J are TRBV20-1 and TRBJ2-1; unclear D gene. The CDR3 sequence is 11 residues long. Germline values: CDR1 DFQATT, CDR2 SNEGSKA (reference sequence). V was clipped by 4 bases and J by 7 bases, with 8 bases between them.

A few counts support this clonotype. The rearrangement joins TRBV6-6 to TRBJ2-7; the D gene could be TRBD1 or TRBD2 (5 bases each). CDR1 and CDR2 from the germline V gene are MNHNY and SVGAGI (reference sequence). The CDR3 is made up of 16 amino acids. The V end was cut by 6 bases, the J end by 6 bases, with 24 bases between. CDR3 DNA: TGTGCCAGCAGCAGGAATAACGGGGCTTCGTTGAGCGAGCAGTACTTC. Translated: CASSRNNGASLSEQYF.

This clonotype was seen many times. The CDR3 here is CAWSQPTSASYNEQFF. Written as DNA, the CDR3 is TGTGCCTGGAGTCAACCTACTAGCGCTTCCTACAATGAGCAGTTCTTC. This chain uses TRBV30 with TRBJ2-1, with 7 bases fitting TRBD2. Unmatched junction bases numbered 8, after V lost 2 bases and J lost 1 base. Germline assignment: CDR1 GTSNPN and CDR2 SVGIG (reference sequence). The CDR3 runs 16 residues.

The chain joins TRBV3-1 to TRBJ2-5; D may be TRBD2 (6 bases). Germline V gives CDR1 LGHDT, CDR2 YNNKEL (reference sequence). Trimming left V 2 bases short and J 5 bases short, with 12 bases between. The CDR3 totals 14 residues. For the CDR3, the DNA is TGTGCCAGCAGCCAACTGCGGGGCGGGGAGACCCAGTACTTC. Its translation is CASSQLRGGETQYF.

The chain carries TRBV10-3 and TRBJ2-1; no clear D. The CDR3 has 11 residues. Trimming pared 5 bases from V and 7 bases from J, leaving 6 bases between. Germline CDR1 and CDR2: ENHRY and SYGVKD. The chain's CDR3 is CAISRLNEQFF. CDR3 nucleotides: TGTGCCATCAGTCGTCTTAATGAGCAGTTCTTC.

This clonotype was seen repeatedly, ten times or more. Mismatch with germline at one junction end may stem from a read error. The chain uses TRBV7-7 and TRBJ2-1; D may be TRBD1 or TRBD2 (5 bases each). This CDR3 comprises 13 residues. From germline, CDR1 is SSHAT and CDR2 FNYEAQ (reference sequence). This CDR3 reads CASSPLWGNEQFF. In DNA, the CDR3 is TGTGCTAGCAGCCCCCTTTGGGGGAATGAGCAGTTCTTC.

This clonotype came up many times. The chain carries TRBV12-3 or TRBV12-4 and TRBJ1-4, with 8 bases aligning to TRBD1. The CDR3 sequence is 14 residues long. J lost 15 bases, V lost 5 bases, and 14 bases had no gene match. The CDR3 DNA follows: TGTGCCAGCAGTATCCTGGGACAGGCTATATCTATGTTTTTT. Translated: CASSILGQAISMFF.

As to this clonotype: The limits of the CDR3 on the DNA are not certain, so only TCRdb's listed CDR3 is given. This chain links TRBV2 with TRBJ2-1; the table assigns TRBD2, which was not confirmed against the DNA. Germline V gives CDR1 SNHLY, CDR2 FYNNEI. The CDR3 spans 16 amino acids, including both terminal residues. The CDR3 spells CASSSSGLAGNNEQFF.

In its sample, this clonotype was seen a few times. The V call is TRBV7-2, the J call TRBJ2-5, with TRBD1 matching over 8 bases. The V and J ends lost 3 bases and 2 bases, in that order; junction bases with no gene match: 2. There are 14 residues in the CDR3. Germline V gene sequence: CDR1 SGHTA, CDR2 FQGNSA. CDR3 amino acids: CASSFNRGQETQYF. The CDR3 region has the DNA TGTGCCAGCAGCTTCAACAGGGGGCAAGAGACCCAGTACTTC.

This clonotype was picked up a small number of times. The chain uses TRBV4-3 and TRBJ2-1; TRBD2 matches at 11 bases. V shed 1 base, J shed 8 bases, and the junction held 10 bases outside the gene matches. Germline values: CDR1 LGHNA, CDR2 YSLEER. The CDR3 has 17 amino acids. The CDR3 loop reads CASSQALAGGPGDEQFF. The CDR3 region has the DNA TGCGCCAGCAGCCAAGCCTTAGCGGGGGGGCCTGGTGATGAGCAGTTCTTC.

This clonotype was seen only a few times. The V and J genes are TRBV9 and TRBJ2-2, with D possibly matching TRBD2 (5 bases). The germline V and J ends were trimmed by 2 bases and 3 bases, with 8 bases remaining between them. Germline CDR1 and CDR2: SGDLS and YYNGEE. The CDR3 is made up of 14 amino acids. CDR3: CASSVPADTGELFF. In DNA, the CDR3 is TGTGCCAGCAGCGTCCCAGCGGACACCGGGGAGCTGTTTTTT.

This clonotype was seen ten or more times. The chain employs TRBV5-4 and TRBJ2-7; D is unclear. V lost 4 bases and J 4 bases, leaving 12 bases between the germline ends. The germline V gene encodes CDR1 SGHNT and CDR2 YYREEE (reference sequence). This CDR3 region has 13 residues. The CDR3 spells CASSHDSLYEQYF. The CDR3 DNA follows: TGTGCCAGCAGCCATGATTCCTTATACGAGCAGTACTTC. Full variable domain (rest looked up from reference TRBV5-4 and TRBJ2-7): ETGVTQSPTHLIKTRGQQVTLRCSSQSGHNTVSWYQQALGQGPQFIFQYYREEENGRGNFPPRFSGLQFPNYSSELNVNALELDDSALYLCASSHDSLYEQYFGPGTRLTVT.

This clonotype was seen repeatedly, ten times or more. The genes are TRBV5-1 and TRBJ2-7; D uncertain. CDR1 is SGHRS, CDR2 YFSETQ, per germline. The CDR3 is 13 residues long. With 5 bases removed from V and 3 bases from J, the gap between germline ends came to 12 bases. CDR3 protein: CASSRATGYEQYF. DNA of the CDR3: TGCGCCAGCAGTCGGGCGACGGGCTACGAGCAGTACTTC. The full variable domain, its missing parts supplied by reference TRBV5-1 and TRBJ2-7, is KAGVTQTPRYLIKTRGQQVTLSCSPISGHRSVSWYQQTPGQGLQFLFEYFSETQRNKGNFPGRFSGRQFSNSRSEMNVSTLELGDSALYLCASSRATGYEQYFGPGTRLTVT.

The sample holds many counts of this clonotype. This chain uses TRBV20-1 with TRBJ2-7; 12 positions agree with TRBD2. The CDR3 has 14 residues. Germline V gene sequence: CDR1 DFQATT, CDR2 SNEGSKA (reference sequence). Losses at the gene ends were 6 bases for V and 3 bases for J; bases not matched to a gene: 6. The CDR3 loop reads CSAPGTSGLYEQYF. The DNA of the CDR3 is TGCAGTGCGCCAGGGACTAGCGGGCTCTACGAGCAGTACTTC.

J is TRBJ1-2 and V is TRBV3-1; a weak D match, TRBD1 (6 bases). V shed 0 bases and J shed 2 bases, with 16 bases lying between them. This CDR3 has 17 amino acids. Per the germline V gene, CDR1 is LGHDT and CDR2 is YNNKEL (reference sequence). This CDR3 is CASSQETGTPLNYGYTF. The CDR3, as DNA: TGTGCCAGCAGCCAAGAAACAGGGACCCCTTTAAACTATGGCTACACCTTC.

Concerning this clonotype itself: This may stem from a read error, because a much larger clone lies one nucleotide away. The rearrangement links TRBV5-4 to TRBJ1-1, with a possible D match to TRBD1 (6 bases). CDR1 SGHNT and CDR2 YYREEE come from the germline V gene (reference sequence). The CDR3 is 15 amino acids. The CDR3 loop reads CVSNIGLTGTTEAFF. Written as DNA, the CDR3 is TGTGTCAGCAACATAGGCCTCACAGGGACCACTGAAGCTTTCTTT.

The gene calls are TRBV7-6 and TRBJ1-1; TRBD1 agrees at 7 bases. V lost 5 bases to trimming and J lost 3 bases; unmatched junction nucleotides: 9. This CDR3 spans 15 amino acids. Germline CDR1 reads SGHVS; CDR2 reads FNYEAQ. The CDR3 DNA sequence: TGTGCCAGCAGCGCCTACAGGGGATCGTACACTGAAGCTTTCTTT. Translated: CASSAYRGSYTEAFF. Full variable domain (rest looked up from reference TRBV7-6 and TRBJ1-1): GAGVSQSPRYKVTKRGQDVALRCDPISGHVSLYWYRQALGQGPEFLTYFNYEAQQDKSGLPNDRFSAERPEGSISTLTIQRTEQRDSAMYRCASSAYRGSYTEAFFGQGTRLTVV.

The V gene is TRBV18, the J gene TRBJ1-1; no reliable D call. This CDR3 region has 14 residues. V was cut by 3 bases and J by 0 bases, with 8 bases left in between. Germline V gives CDR1 KGHSH, CDR2 LQKENI. The DNA of the CDR3 is TGTGCCAGCTCACCGTGGAACATGAACACTGAAGCTTTCTTT. Translating gives CASSPWNMNTEAFF. The full variable domain, rest sourced from reference TRBV18 and TRBJ1-1, is NAGVMQNPRHLVRRRGQEARLRCSPMKGHSHVYWYRQLPEEGLKFMVYLQKENIIDESGMPKERFSAEFPKEGPSILRIQQVVRGDSAAYFCASSPWNMNTEAFFGQGTRLTVV.

This clonotype was found a few times. The chain employs TRBV5-1 and TRBJ2-2; D remains ambiguous. V was clipped by 1 base and J by 4 bases, with 5 bases between them. The CDR3 spans 13 residues. Germline V CDR1 and CDR2: SGHRS, YFSETQ. The CDR3 DNA reads TGCGCCAGCAGCTTGTCAGCCACCGGGGAGCTGTTTTTT. Residues: CASSLSATGELFF.

This clonotype is medium-sized by share. V usage is TRBV20-1 and J usage is TRBJ1-6, with D unclear. V lost 4 bases and J lost 5, with 9 bases in between. CDR3 length equals 13 residues. Germline loops: CDR1 DFQATT, CDR2 SNEGSKA (reference sequence). The CDR3 loop reads CSAIDRHNSPLHF. The CDR3, as DNA: TGCAGTGCTATAGATCGGCATAATTCACCCCTCCACTTT.

This clonotype was observed at least ten times. This chain uses TRBV28 with TRBJ1-5; 8 bases fit TRBD1. The germline V gene encodes CDR1 MDHEN and CDR2 SYDVKM. V lost 3 bases and J lost 2; bases outside the gene matches: 6. The CDR3 extends over 16 amino acids. CDR3 DNA sequence: TGTGCCAGCAGTTTTCTAGGACAGGGCGGCAATCAGCCCCAGCATTTT. Translation gives CASSFLGQGGNQPQHF.